This T cell receptor beta chain comes out of a study of early T cells in non-severe SARS-CoV-2 infection. Ten or more counts support this clonotype. TCRdb reprocessed the 5' RACE reads with MiXCR, giving one entry per CDR3 protein. Altogether 30,000 to 40,000 distinct CDR3 sequences are present, roughly 5.3% being singletons, with the ten largest covering around 23%. CDR3 length equals 12 residues. Between the trimmed V and J ends, which lost 2 bases and 7 bases, there was a span of 8 bases. Germline V lookup: CDR1 MDHEN, CDR2 SYDVKM. J is TRBJ1-2 and V is TRBV28; D gene uncertain. The receptor was isolated from an adult who was a healthcare worker with PCR-confirmed SARS-CoV-2 infection or an uninfected control (not recorded which). What was sequenced was whole blood. The CDR3 sequence: CASSLGHTGYTF. The CDR3 bases are TGTGCCAGCAGTTTAGGGCACACTGGCTACACCTTC.